The clone carrying this TCR beta chain turned up a few times. The iRepertoire nested amplicon-rescue multiplex PCR amplified TCR alpha and beta CDR3s from RNA. Tissue mRNA or PBMC total RNA, 100-400 ng, went into one-step reverse transcription and amplification. TCRdb re-called the multiplex PCR reads through MiXCR, storing one row per CDR3 protein. The sample contains 90,000 to 110,000 distinct CDR3 sequences, 20% to 25% of which appear only once. The data derive from a study of glioma-infiltrating T cells. Sequenced sample: glioma tissue, nonneoplastic brain tissue, or PBMCs (not recorded which). The source is a human donor with low-grade glioma or glioblastoma, undergoing nonglioma brain surgery, or in good health (not recorded which).

The CDR3 DNA sequence: TGTGCCAGCAGCTCCGGGACAGGGGAGGCCAATGAGCAGTTCTTC. Amino acid sequence: CASSSGTGEANEQFF. This rearrangement joins TRBV11-1 to TRBJ2-1; 10 nucleotides line up with TRBD1. The V gene's germline CDR1 is SGHAT and CDR2 FQDESV (reference sequence). The CDR3 spans 15 residues. J lost 6 bases, V lost 4 bases, and 6 bases had no gene match.